This entry lists 26 T cell receptor beta chains sequenced from one sample in a study of T cells in women clearing cervical HPV infection. Using immunoSEQ multiplex PCR, the repertoire was profiled, and TCRdb retains in-frame clones only, with some absent. The sample includes approximately 13,000 clones. Sequencing was done on a sample of blood buffy coat. These receptors originate from a woman between 18 and 75 years old with a cervical HPV16 infection that either progressed to CIN3+ or cleared (not recorded which).

Points on this clone: The read ends 3 residues before the CDR3 terminus; that terminus is restored from the germline J gene. The chain combines TRBV5-1 with TRBJ1-4, with D possibly TRBD1 on 5 matching bases. The CDR3 contains 14 residues. The germline V gene has CDR1 SGHRS and CDR2 YFSETQ. The CDR3 reads CASKPQALNSPLFF. CDR3 DNA (partial): TGCGCCAGCAAACCACAGGCCTTGAATTCACCA. Full variable domain (remainder filled in from reference TRBV5-1 and TRBJ1-4): KAGVTQTPRYLIKTRGQQVTLSCSPISGHRSVSWYQQTPGQGLQFLFEYFSETQRNKGNFPGRFSGRQFSNSRSEMNVSTLELGDSALYLCASKPQALNSPLFFGSGTQLSVL.

Of note for this clone: The read halts 3 residues ahead of the CDR3 end, with the missing end drawn from the germline J gene. V is TRBV7-9 and J is TRBJ2-1; the match to TRBD1 covers 8 bases. Looked up from germline, CDR1 is SEHNR and CDR2 is FQNEAQ (reference sequence). The CDR3 has 14 residues. With 7 bases clipped from V and 1 base from J, the junction kept 3 bases outside the gene matches. CDR3 in amino acids: CASKGTGSYNEQFF. CDR3 DNA, as far as it was read: TGTGCCAGCAAGGGGACAGGTTCCTACAATGAG.

CDR3 protein: CASSGYIGGNSPLFF. The sequenced part of the CDR3 DNA is TGTGCCAGCAGTGGCTACATCGGGGGGAATTCACCA. The chain links TRBV2 to TRBJ1-4, with a tentative D call TRBD1 (5 bases). The DNA ends 3 residues before the CDR3 does, and the rest of the CDR3 is filled in from the germline J gene. The germline V gene encodes CDR1 SNHLY and CDR2 FYNNEI. CDR3 length: 15 amino acids.

Comment on this clone: The CDR3 end lies 3 residues beyond the end of the read and is filled in from the germline J gene. The rearrangement uses TRBV20-1 and TRBJ1-4, with a tentative D call TRBD1 (6 bases). The CDR3 runs 14 residues. CDR1 is DFQATT and CDR2 is SNEGSKA in the germline V gene (reference sequence). V was trimmed by 7 bases and J by 8 bases, leaving 20 bases between them. The covered CDR3 bases are TGCAGTGTTCCGAGTTCACAGGGTCGGGAAAAA. Translated, it gives CSVPSSQGREK. The full CDR3 reads CSVPSSQGREKLFF.

Note on this clone: The read is 3 residues too short to cover the CDR3 end, so that end is filled in from the germline J gene. The J gene is TRBJ2-3, the V gene TRBV4-1, with 7 positions matching TRBD1. CDR1 and CDR2 (germline): MGHRA, YSYEKL. The ends lost 3 bases at V and 4 bases at J; junction bases unmatched: 4. CDR3 length: 14 residues. CDR3 DNA (partial): TGCGCCAGCAGCCAGCAACAGGGGCCAGATACG. Its translation: CASSQQQGPDT. The full CDR3 reads CASSQQQGPDTQYF.

Of note for this clone: The sequence runs out 3 residues before the end of the CDR3; the remainder is reconstructed from the germline J gene. The genes are TRBV19 and TRBJ2-1; 7 bases are a match to TRBD2. The CDR3 loop spans 13 amino acids. V dropped 9 bases and J dropped 3; count of bases not matched to a gene: 5. From germline, CDR1 is LNHDA and CDR2 SQIVND (reference sequence). CDR3 in amino acids: CASTASGYNEQFF. The CDR3 DNA, read in part, is TGTGCCAGCACCGCTAGCGGCTACAATGAG.

CDR3 region: CAWSGRGANTEAFF. The DNA read from the CDR3 is TGTGCCTGGAGCGGACGGGGGGCGAACACTGAA. V and J are TRBV30 and TRBJ1-1, with a tentative D call TRBD1 (6 bases). The read comes to an end 3 residues before the CDR3 does, leaving the germline J gene to fill in the end. Germline lookup yields CDR1 GTSNPN and CDR2 SVGIG (reference sequence). The CDR3 length is 14 residues. V lost 3 bases, J lost 1 base, and 12 bases lay in between.

Details on this clone: The CDR3 end is not reached by the read, which stops 3 residues before it; the germline J gene fills it in. The chain carries TRBV19 and TRBJ1-2; TRBD1 aligns across 10 bases. The CDR3 totals 15 residues. Germline lookup yields CDR1 LNHDA and CDR2 SQIVND (reference sequence). CDR3 residues: CASSISGTGEYDYTF. The DNA read from the CDR3 is TGTGCCAGTAGTATTTCGGGGACAGGGGAATACGAC.

Concerning this clone itself: Read data end 3 residues before the CDR3 end; the end is taken from the germline J gene. The rearrangement uses TRBV29-1 and TRBJ2-2; TRBD1 agrees at 8 bases. This CDR3 has 14 amino acids. In germline, CDR1 is SQVTM, CDR2 ANQGSEA. Incomplete CDR3 DNA: TGCAGCGTTGTCCGTGACAGGGGTATGGGGAAG. Translated, it gives CSVVRDRGMGK. The entire CDR3 is CSVVRDRGMGKLFF.

Details on this clone: The junction and the germline gene differ at one end; a read error may be behind it. The observed sequence ends 3 residues before the CDR3 terminus, with the missing tail filled in from the germline J gene. The J gene is TRBJ2-3, the V gene TRBV2; TRBD1 matches at 8 bases. Germline CDR1 is SNHLY and CDR2 is FYNNEI. The CDR3 runs to 13 residues. The CDR3 loop reads CASILQGAETQYF. The sequenced CDR3 bases are TGTGCCAGCATCCTGCAGGGGGCAGAGACG.

Remarks on this clone: The CDR3 extends 3 residues past the end of the read, so its final part is completed from the germline J gene. The chain links TRBV7-3 to TRBJ2-3; no reliable D call. This CDR3 spans 12 amino acids. Looked up from germline, CDR1 is SGHTA and CDR2 is FQGTGA. Trimming took off 5 bases at V and 2 bases at J, with 5 bases between the two ends. CDR3 in amino acids: CASSPNTDTQYF. The CDR3 bases that were read are TGTGCCAGCAGCCCAAACACAGATACG.

Comments on this clone: The missing CDR3 end, 3 residues past where the read stops, is filled in from the germline J gene. The V gene is TRBV7-9, the J gene TRBJ1-2; 8 nucleotides line up with TRBD1. This CDR3 has 13 residues. The germline V gene has CDR1 SEHNR and CDR2 FQNEAQ (reference sequence). Incomplete CDR3 DNA: TGTGCCAGCAGCTCTACAGGGGGGGGCGAC. Encoded protein: CASSSTGGGD. The CDR3 reads in full as CASSSTGGGDYTF.

Remarks on this clone: The read terminates 3 residues ahead of where the CDR3 ends, so the germline J gene completes it. This chain uses TRBV6-4 with TRBJ2-1; possible D gene TRBD1, 6 bases. V lost 4 bases, J lost 5 bases, and 9 bases lay in between. There are 13 residues in the CDR3. Germline V gene lookup returns CDR1 MRHNA and CDR2 SNTAGT. CDR3 amino acids: CASSGGLNNEQFF. The sequenced part of the CDR3 DNA is TGTGCCAGCAGTGGGGGGCTTAACAATGAG.

Regarding this clone: The read ends 3 residues shy of where the CDR3 ends; the end is completed using the germline J gene. The J gene is TRBJ2-3, the V gene TRBV7-6, with TRBD1 matching over 9 bases. The CDR3 consists of 14 residues. From germline, CDR1 is SGHVS and CDR2 FNYEAQ. Partial CDR3 DNA: TGTGCCAGCAGCTATGGGACAGGGAATCAGCCG. Residues: CASSYGTGNQP. The full CDR3 sequence reads CASSYGTGNQPQYF. The full variable domain, in which reference TRBV7-6 and TRBJ2-3 provide the parts outside the CDR3, is GAGVSQSPRYKVTKRGQDVALRCDPISGHVSLYWYRQALGQGPEFLTYFNYEAQQDKSGLPNDRFSAERPEGSISTLTIQRTEQRDSAMYRCASSYGTGNQPQYFGPGTRLTVL.

As concerns this clone: The DNA ends 3 residues before the CDR3 does, and the rest of the CDR3 is filled in from the germline J gene. The chain employs TRBV2 and TRBJ1-6, with 9 positions matching TRBD1. V lost 4 bases, J lost 9 bases, and 4 bases stayed unmatched. In germline, CDR1 is SNHLY, CDR2 FYNNEI. This CDR3 region has 14 residues. The CDR3 protein is CASSAGTGSSPLHF. The covered CDR3 bases are TGTGCCAGCAGTGCTGGGACAGGGTCTTCACCC. The entire variable domain, with the rest obtained from reference TRBV2 and TRBJ1-6, is as follows: EPEVTQTPSHQVTQMGQEVILRCVPISNHLYFYWYRQILGQKVEFLVSFYNNEISEKSEIFDDQFSVERPDGSNFTLKIRSTKLEDSAMYFCASSAGTGSSPLHFGNGTRLTVT.

On this clone itself: The DNA ends 3 residues before the CDR3 does, and the rest of the CDR3 is filled in from the germline J gene. V and J are TRBV30 and TRBJ2-3; D is tentatively TRBD1 or TRBD2 (5 bases each). Germline loops: CDR1 GTSNPN, CDR2 SVGIG (reference sequence). This CDR3 region has 12 residues. CDR3 DNA, as far as it was read: TGTGCCTGGAGTGAGGGGAGACAGACG. It codes for CAWSEGRQT. The CDR3, in full, reads CAWSEGRQTQYF.

This clone is called medium-sized (0.01 to 0.1%) based on its frequency. The read halts 3 residues ahead of the CDR3 end, with the missing end drawn from the germline J gene. The genes are TRBV7-9 and TRBJ2-3; tentative D call: TRBD1 (5 bases). Germline V gives CDR1 SEHNR, CDR2 FQNEAQ (reference sequence). This CDR3 comprises 15 residues. The V end lost 5 bases, the J end lost 2 bases, and 14 bases lay between the germline ends. This CDR3 reads CASSDDSEVTDTQYF. CDR3 DNA (partial): TGTGCCAGCAGCGATGACAGTGAAGTCACAGATACG.

Regarding this clone: The CDR3 end lies 3 residues beyond the end of the read and is filled in from the germline J gene. The chain has TRBV19 and TRBJ2-4, with 11 positions matching TRBD1. The CDR3 sequence is 18 residues long. Germline CDR1 and CDR2: LNHDA and SQIVND (reference sequence). CDR3 loop: CASSKGQGDSATSETQYF. The CDR3 bases that were read are TGTGCCAGTAGTAAGGGACAGGGGGACTCCGCTACTTCAGAGACT.

As regards this clone: The read is 3 residues too short to cover the CDR3 end, so that end is filled in from the germline J gene. This sequence joins TRBV5-1 and TRBJ1-1, with a tentative D call TRBD1 (6 bases). The CDR3 extends over 15 amino acids. V gave up 5 bases and J gave up 1 base, with 15 bases separating them. Germline-derived CDR1 and CDR2 are SGHRS and YFSETQ. The DNA read from the CDR3 is TGCGCCAGCAGACCCGCAGGGGTATCGAACACTGAA. Translated, it gives CASRPAGVSNTE. The whole CDR3 protein is CASRPAGVSNTEAFF.

This clone counts as medium-sized by frequency. CDR3 DNA, as far as it was read: TGTGCCAGCAGTGACAGATCCTATGAAAAA. Translation: CASSDRSYEK. In full, the CDR3 reads CASSDRSYEKLFF. The V gene is TRBV6-1, the J gene TRBJ1-4; no firm D call. The CDR3 end falls 3 residues outside the read, so it is completed with the germline J gene. The CDR3 sequence is 13 residues long. The V gene lost 3 bases and the J gene lost 6 bases, with 8 bases spanning the gap. Germline CDR1 and CDR2: MNHNS and SASEGT.

Details on this clone: The sequence runs out 3 residues before the end of the CDR3; the remainder is reconstructed from the germline J gene. This chain uses TRBV10-3 with TRBJ2-2, with 9 bases fitting TRBD1. This CDR3 region has 13 residues. Germline V gene lookup returns CDR1 ENHRY and CDR2 SYGVKD. With 10 bases clipped from V and 4 bases from J, the junction kept 4 bases outside the gene matches. The CDR3 loop reads CATGTGSTGELFF. The CDR3 DNA, read in part, is TGTGCCACGGGGACAGGGAGCACCGGGGAG.

On this clone itself: The CDR3 goes on 3 residues after the read ends, and that part is filled in from the germline J gene. This chain connects TRBV2 to TRBJ1-2, with 7 bases lining up with TRBD1. The germline gives CDR1 SNHLY, CDR2 FYNNEI. The CDR3 is 15 amino acids. The ends lost 6 bases at V and 4 bases at J; junction bases unmatched: 11. The CDR3 bases that were read are TGTGCCAGCAGCGCGAAGACAGGGAGCAGCTATGGC. Protein sequence: CASSAKTGSSYG. The full CDR3 is CASSAKTGSSYGYTF.

Turning to this clone: The read comes to an end 3 residues before the CDR3 does, leaving the germline J gene to fill in the end. This chain links TRBV19 with TRBJ2-1, with 9 bases lining up with TRBD2. The V gene end was trimmed by 6 bases and the J gene end by 8 bases; junction bases not matched to a gene: 11. The CDR3 has 15 amino acids. Per the germline V gene, CDR1 is LNHDA and CDR2 is SQIVND (reference sequence). The CDR3 sequence is CASSKRGGDVDEQFF. The CDR3 DNA, read in part, is TGTGCCAGTAGCAAACGCGGGGGGGACGTTGATGAG.

Comments on this clone: With the read ending 3 residues before the CDR3 end, the germline J gene is used to fill in that end. The V call is TRBV11-3, the J call TRBJ1-1, with 7 bases matching TRBD1. The CDR3 runs 13 residues. Germline values: CDR1 SGHNT, CDR2 YENEEA. The V segment lost 7 bases and the J segment 3 bases; nucleotides outside the gene matches: 5. CDR3 DNA, as far as it was read: TGTGCCAGCAATCCAACAGGGGACACTGAA. It is translated as CASNPTGDTE. The whole CDR3 protein reads CASNPTGDTEAFF.

Remarks on this clone: Coverage ceases 3 residues before the CDR3 finishes, and the germline J gene fills in the end. The rearrangement joins TRBV20-1 to TRBJ2-1, with 7 positions matching TRBD1. In germline, CDR1 is DFQATT, CDR2 SNEGSKA (reference sequence). This CDR3 contains 16 residues. J lost 2 bases, V lost 1 base, and 8 bases had no gene match. CDR3 amino acids: CSARGLTGNPYNEQFF. The sequenced CDR3 bases are TGCAGTGCTAGAGGCCTGACAGGGAACCCCTACAATGAG.

Concerning this clone itself: The read gets to within 3 residues of the CDR3 end, and the germline J gene fills in the rest. The rearrangement links TRBV5-6 to TRBJ1-6, with D unclear. The ends were cut back, 0 bases at V and 7 bases at J, with 8 bases in the middle. This CDR3 comprises 14 residues. In germline, CDR1 is SGHDT, CDR2 YYEEEE. The CDR3 DNA, read in part, is TGTGCCAGCAGCTTGGAAGAGCCAAATTCACCC. Its translation: CASSLEEPNSP. The CDR3 as a whole reads CASSLEEPNSPLHF.